The following is a T cell receptor (beta chain) sequence with its context. No antigen is known for it. No base qualities exist here, and no much larger clone lies one base off it. Unmatched junction bases come to 8, with V trimmed by 5 bases and J by 6 bases. CDR1 MNHEY and CDR2 SVGEGT are derived from the germline V gene. The cysteine opens and the phenylalanine closes a CDR3 of 15 amino acids. This entry keeps only the CDR3 DNA: 45 bases, framed from base 1. This specimen belongs to a study of blood T cell repertoires in COVID-19 (TCRdb year 2020). With respect to the entire study: The collaborator samples originated in the United States, Italy and Spain and spanned the acute and convalescent phases of COVID-19. The prospective study material was composed of cDNA or gDNA derived from T cells, B-cell-depleted T cells, or PBMCs. Subjects who had been exposed to COVID-19, were actively infected with it, or had recovered from it provided the deeply sampled blood TCRbeta repertoires that made up the dataset. The repertoires were released in a freely available public database meant as a resource for research on the immune response to SARS-CoV-2. Samples came from the ongoing ImmuneRACE study (first 160 participants) plus 1,254 subjects from 6 global collaborators. A de-identified subject ID, COVID-19 status, age in years and sex were almost always included in the sample metadata. Where available, HLA class I and class II types were obtained from metadata supplied by the sample provider rather than from assay-based typing. The paper's findings and limits, for the study overall: The quantity of clinical and demographic metadata differed by source and by participant and was supplied without curation.

Enrolling through a virtual design, the prospective study's participants ranged in age from about 18 to 100 years and lived across 20 to 30 United States geographic areas. Cohort assignment in the prospective study relied on participant-reported clinical history from a screening survey and a study questionnaire. Recovered participants in ImmuneRACE Cohort 3 were defined by two consecutive negative NP/OP PCR tests, clearance by a healthcare professional, or resolution of symptoms. In the prospective study, mobile phlebotomists collected whole blood, serum and a nasopharyngeal or oropharyngeal swab from each participant. Over an approximately 2-month period, participants in the prospective study had the option of providing additional blood draws and questionnaires. Before DNA extraction, blood samples from the prospective study were shipped at room temperature or frozen. The immunoSEQ Assay, a bias-controlled multiplex PCR, was used to amplify TCRbeta CDR3 regions from genomic DNA. The original methods were these. Within the assay, amplification of reference gene primers was used to estimate how many nucleated cells each sample contained. To quantify the absolute abundance of each unique TCRbeta CDR3 rearrangement, sequence reads were collapsed and filtered. For each sample, productive Simpson clonality was calculated as the square root of Simpson's diversity index across productive rearrangements. This is the immuneACCESS table as TCRdb keeps it, with only in-frame sequences that have V and J called. A part of the clones is gone; compared with another copy, unresolved V genes explain less than half, and the rest is unexplained. V and J calls and clone size are those listed in that table; D and trimming were worked out from the DNA. Within this sample are over 250,000 clones, with roughly nine tenths of them counted one time only. Around 2.6% of the sample comes from the top ten.

In this chain, TRBV6-2 or TRBV6-3 is recombined with TRBJ1-5; TRBD1 fits 9 bases in the junction. The origin of this receptor is a man between 60 and 70 years old who had recovered from COVID-19. The sequencing input was PBMCs or T cells enriched from blood (not recorded which). The DNA sequence is given as TGTGCCAGCAGTCGACCCGGGACAGGGCTTCAGCCCCAGCATTTT. The encoded protein is CASSRPGTGLQPQHF.